This passage covers 16 T cell receptor beta chains from one sample sequenced in a study of spatial heterogeneity in lung cancer. Each CDR3 protein is one row after TCRdb ran MiXCR on the 5' RACE reads. The sample yields roughly 48,000 distinct CDR3 sequences, about 5.8% seen once. The time point: sample taken at primary tumor resection. Whole RNA obtained from tumor, nontumor lung or frozen PBMC underwent sequencing without sorting. This material consisted of PBMCs, taken at surgery. Source of these receptors: a male donor with early-stage non-small cell lung cancer.

This clonotype was recorded many times. The chain has TRBV21-1 and TRBJ1-5. TRBV21-1 is a recognized pseudogene. The CDR3 is 12 amino acids. The CDR3 loop is CASSMGNQPQHF. In nucleotides, the CDR3 is TGTGCCAGCAGTATGGGCAATCAGCCCCAGCATTTT.

Regarding this clonotype: This could be a read error, since a much larger clone is one nucleotide away. The chain couples TRBV30 to TRBJ1-3; D not certain. Germline V CDR1 and CDR2: GTSNPN, SVGIG (reference sequence). This CDR3 contains 12 residues. CDR3: CARRSSGNTIYF. As DNA, the CDR3 is TGTGCTAGGAGAAGCTCTGGAAACACCATATATTTT.

This clonotype appeared many times. The V gene is TRBV7-9, the J gene TRBJ2-3, with D perhaps matching TRBD2 (6 bases). Deletions cut 3 bases from V and 10 bases from J, with 8 bases between. The CDR3 length is 11 residues. Germline CDR1 reads SEHNR; CDR2 reads FQNEAQ (reference sequence). CDR3 region: CASSLEGAQYF. The CDR3 coding sequence is TGTGCCAGCAGCTTGGAGGGTGCGCAGTATTTT.

This clonotype turned up a few times. The V call is TRBV5-6, the J call TRBJ1-1; D is uncertain. This CDR3 is built from 14 residues. The germline V and J ends were trimmed by 0 bases and 5 bases, with 11 bases remaining between them. CDR1 and CDR2 from the germline V gene are SGHDT and YYEEEE. CDR3 sequence: CASSLGGYITEAFF. DNA for the CDR3: TGTGCCAGCAGCTTGGGCGGCTACATAACTGAAGCTTTCTTT.

The sample holds many counts of this clonotype. The chain joins TRBV10-3 to TRBJ2-3, with D perhaps TRBD2 (6 bases). V lost 6 bases and J 2 bases, leaving 9 bases between the germline ends. Germline-derived CDR1 and CDR2 are ENHRY and SYGVKD. The CDR3 has 13 amino acids. CDR3 loop: CAIRLANTDTQYF. The CDR3 nucleotides read TGTGCCATCAGACTAGCCAACACAGATACGCAGTATTTT.

At least ten counts were recorded for this clonotype. The chain combines TRBV20-1 with TRBJ2-7; D not certain. Germline V gene data show CDR1 as DFQATT and CDR2 as SNEGSKA (reference sequence). CDR3 length equals 11 residues. Trimming stripped 6 bases from V and 4 bases from J, with 10 bases between. The DNA of the CDR3 is TGCAGTGCCCCCTCCCAGTACGAGCAGTACTTC. Protein sequence: CSAPSQYEQYF.

This clonotype was seen repeatedly, ten times or more. This chain joins TRBV20-1 and TRBJ2-7; 7 bases line up with TRBD2. From germline, CDR1 is DFQATT and CDR2 SNEGSKA (reference sequence). This CDR3 has 13 amino acids. The V segment lost 3 bases and the J segment 1 base; nucleotides outside the gene matches: 3. The CDR3: CSASEGLSYEQYF. DNA for the CDR3: TGCAGTGCTAGCGAGGGACTATCCTACGAGCAGTACTTC.

Ten or more counts support this clonotype. The V call is TRBV20-1, the J call TRBJ2-7, with D uncertain. The germline CDR1 and CDR2 sequences are DFQATT and SNEGSKA (reference sequence). V dropped 0 bases and J dropped 9 bases, with 15 bases sitting between them. The CDR3 runs to 13 residues. The CDR3 nucleotides are TGCAGTGCTAGAGACCCCCCTGCTTCTGTGCAGTACTTC. It specifies CSARDPPASVQYF.

This clonotype came up many times. This chain joins TRBV28 and TRBJ2-7; D is unclear. The CDR3 runs to 11 residues. Trimming shortened V by 4 bases and J by 5 bases, and 6 bases separated the two germline ends. Per the germline V gene, CDR1 is MDHEN and CDR2 is SYDVKM. In nucleotides, the CDR3 is TGTGCCAGCAGTTGGGTGAACGAGCAGTACTTC. It specifies CASSWVNEQYF.

The rearrangement joins TRBV3-1 to TRBJ2-7; 11 nucleotides align to TRBD2. V was clipped by 7 bases and J by 2 bases; unmatched bases: 4. Per germline, CDR1 LGHDT and CDR2 YNNKEL (reference sequence). The CDR3 is 14 residues long. The DNA for the CDR3 is TGTGCCAGCAAGCAGGGACTAGCGGCCTACGAGCAGTACTTC. Its translation: CASKQGLAAYEQYF.

This clonotype was detected many times. V is TRBV20-1 and J is TRBJ1-1, with TRBD1 matching 7 bases. Germline assignment: CDR1 DFQATT and CDR2 SNEGSKA (reference sequence). This CDR3 spans 14 amino acids. With 3 bases clipped from V and 2 bases from J, the junction kept 6 bases outside the gene matches. CDR3 region: CSASSQGGNTEAFF. The CDR3 region has the DNA TGCAGTGCTAGCTCCCAGGGGGGCAACACTGAAGCTTTCTTT.

This clonotype came up many times. The chain employs TRBV7-2 and TRBJ2-7, with 11 bases aligning to TRBD2. V was pared by 5 bases and J by 5 bases, with 8 bases of the junction left unmatched. Germline V gives CDR1 SGHTA, CDR2 FQGNSA. This CDR3 has 15 residues. In nucleotides, the CDR3 is TGTGCCAGCAGCCCCCAACTAGCGGGAGCTAACGAGCAGTACTTC. Protein: CASSPQLAGANEQYF. Supplemented by reference TRBV7-2 and TRBJ2-7, the full variable domain reads GAGVSQSPSNKVTEKGKDVELRCDPISGHTALYWYRQSLGQGLEFLIYFQGNSAPDKSGLPSDRFSAERTGGSVSTLTIQRTQQEDSAVYLCASSPQLAGANEQYFGPGTRLTVT.

This clonotype was seen ten or more times. This chain connects TRBV27 to TRBJ1-5, with no clear D. V was clipped by 3 bases and J by 1 base, with 4 bases between them. The CDR3 extends over 13 amino acids. Germline CDR1 is MNHEY and CDR2 is SMNVEV (reference sequence). The DNA for the CDR3 is TGTGCCAGCAGTTTCTACAGCAATCAGCCCCAGCATTTT. Protein sequence: CASSFYSNQPQHF.

This clonotype was observed at least ten times. The V gene is TRBV2, the J gene TRBJ2-2, with 10 positions matching TRBD2. There are 18 residues in the CDR3. J gave up 0 bases and V 5 bases, and 9 bases lay outside the gene matches. Per the germline V gene, CDR1 is SNHLY and CDR2 is FYNNEI. The CDR3, as DNA: TGTGCCAGCAGTCCGGGACTAGCGATTTACGCGAACACCGGGGAGCTGTTTTTT. Encoded protein: CASSPGLAIYANTGELFF.

In its sample, this clonotype was seen many times. The chain joins TRBV20-1 to TRBJ1-2; TRBD1 is a possible D gene (6 bases). This CDR3 contains 12 residues. V gave up 3 bases and J gave up 4 bases, with 9 bases separating them. CDR1 and CDR2 from the germline V gene are DFQATT and SNEGSKA (reference sequence). DNA for the CDR3: TGCAGTGCTAGGGACAGCATCTATGGCTACACCTTC. Residues: CSARDSIYGYTF.

This clonotype was picked up many times. This chain joins TRBV7-6 and TRBJ2-7; no reliable D call. Looked up from germline, CDR1 is SGHVS and CDR2 is FNYEAQ. The CDR3 loop spans 13 amino acids. V was pared by 0 bases and J by 6 bases, with 9 bases between. The CDR3: CASSLAPGREQYF. The CDR3 DNA follows: TGTGCCAGCAGCTTAGCGCCCGGCCGCGAGCAGTACTTC. Together with reference TRBV7-6 and TRBJ2-7, the CDR3 gives the full variable domain: GAGVSQSPRYKVTKRGQDVALRCDPISGHVSLYWYRQALGQGPEFLTYFNYEAQQDKSGLPNDRFSAERPEGSISTLTIQRTEQRDSAMYRCASSLAPGREQYFGPGTRLTVT.